The rows below give T cell receptor beta chains drawn from one sample of a study of vaccination effects on CD4 cells after COVID-19. Which antigens these TCRs recognize remains unknown. TCRdb's copy holds only in-frame clones and misses some; the assay was immunoSEQ multiplex PCR. The sample lists about 20,000 clones; about 71% were seen once. The specimen was CD4+ T cells from PBMCs cultured with HCoV-229E spike peptides, collected before COVID-19 vaccination. The source is a human donor who received a COVID-19 vaccine. Both conserved end residues are part of each CDR3. The order of the fields is clone size, J gene, D gene, V gene, CDR3 protein, CDR3 DNA. D genes are given only for firm matches. Only some rows state a clone size, as once, few, many or a class for expanded clones.

-	TRBJ2-2	-	TRBV2	CASSPVNRGGTGELFF	TGTGCCAGCAGTCCGGTTAACAGGGGAGGTACCGGGGAGCTGTTTTTT
-	TRBJ2-6	TRBD1	TRBV7-8	CASSLAGPGGLGGANVLTF	TGTGCCAGCAGCTTAGCGGGTCCAGGGGGCTTAGGTGGGGCCAACGTCCTGACTTTC
-	TRBJ2-7	-	TRBV2	CASSEQSGSLSEQYF	TGTGCCAGCAGTGAACAGAGCGGGTCTCTCTCCGAGCAGTACTTC
-	TRBJ2-1	-	TRBV19	CASSIAAQGDEQFF	TGTGCCAGTAGTATAGCTGCCCAGGGCGATGAGCAGTTCTTC
-	TRBJ1-4	-	TRBV5-1	CASSPEGGVDEKLFF	TGCGCCAGCAGCCCCGAGGGGGGTGTGGATGAAAAACTGTTTTTT
-	TRBJ2-7	-	TRBV11-2	CASSLEATVSSYEQYF	TGTGCCAGCAGCTTAGAAGCGACAGTGAGCTCCTACGAGCAGTACTTC
-	TRBJ1-1	-	TRBV2	CASRPPGKGDTEAFF	TGTGCCAGCAGACCTCCCGGGAAGGGGGACACTGAAGCTTTCTTT
-	TRBJ2-1	TRBD2	TRBV6-2/TRBV6-3	CASSPGTSGGARGNEQFF	TGTGCCAGCAGCCCTGGGACTAGCGGGGGGGCTAGGGGCAATGAGCAGTTCTTC
-	TRBJ2-2	-	TRBV10-3	CAISGPNTGELFF	TGTGCCATCAGTGGTCCGAACACCGGGGAGCTGTTTTTT
-	TRBJ1-1	-	TRBV10-1	CASSETRSLDTEAFF	TGCGCCAGCAGTGAGACCCGAAGCCTCGACACTGAAGCTTTCTTT
-	TRBJ1-4	-	TRBV3-1/TRBV3-2	CASSQELVMGKEKLFF	TGTGCCAGCAGCCAGGAATTGGTGATGGGAAAGGAAAAACTGTTTTTT
few	TRBJ1-2	-	TRBV5-6	CASSLTKTVAYGYTF	TGTGCCAGCAGCCTTACAAAGACAGTGGCCTATGGCTACACCTTC
-	TRBJ1-2	TRBD1	TRBV11-2	CASSPTGVNYGYTF	TGTGCCAGCAGCCCCACAGGGGTTAACTATGGCTACACCTTC
few	TRBJ2-2	-	TRBV5-6	CASSLGQVYTGELFF	TGTGCCAGCAGCTTGGGACAGGTGTACACCGGGGAGCTGTTTTTT
-	TRBJ1-2	-	TRBV6-6	CASFTPASGYTF	TGTGCCAGCTTTACACCGGCCAGTGGCTACACCTTC
few	TRBJ1-1	-	TRBV18	CASSRRSDTEAFF	TGTGCCAGCTCACGAAGATCAGACACTGAAGCTTTCTTT
-	TRBJ2-2	-	TRBV6-1	CASSEAPIGRTGELFF	TGTGCCAGCAGTGAAGCGCCTATAGGTCGCACCGGGGAGCTGTTTTTT
-	TRBJ1-5	-	TRBV2	CASSGAGGNQPQHF	TGTGCCAGCAGTGGGGCAGGGGGCAATCAGCCCCAGCATTTT
-	TRBJ1-2	-	TRBV6-5	CASSYSSDRGGYGYTF	TGTGCCAGCAGTTACTCCTCGGATCGGGGCGGCTATGGCTACACCTTC
few	TRBJ1-1	TRBD1	TRBV5-1	CASSRDRNTEAFF	TGCGCCAGCAGCAGGGACAGGAACACTGAAGCTTTCTTT
-	TRBJ1-1	-	TRBV7-9	CASSLVGNTEAFF	TGTGCCAGCAGCTTAGTAGGGAACACTGAAGCTTTCTTT
-	TRBJ2-1	TRBD2	TRBV5-1	CASSTQAGTRSNNEQFF	TGCGCCAGCAGCACGCAAGCCGGGACTAGGTCTAACAATGAGCAGTTCTTC